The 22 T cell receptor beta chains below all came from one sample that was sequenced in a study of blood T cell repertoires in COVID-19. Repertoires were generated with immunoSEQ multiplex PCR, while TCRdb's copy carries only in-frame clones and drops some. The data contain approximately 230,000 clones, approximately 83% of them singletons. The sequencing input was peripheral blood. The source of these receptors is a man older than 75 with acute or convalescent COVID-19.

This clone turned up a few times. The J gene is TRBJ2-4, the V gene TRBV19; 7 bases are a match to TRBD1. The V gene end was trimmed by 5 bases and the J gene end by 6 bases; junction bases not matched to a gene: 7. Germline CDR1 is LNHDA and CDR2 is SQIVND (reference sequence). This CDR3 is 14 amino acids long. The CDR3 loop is CASSARRDRNIQYF. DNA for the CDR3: TGTGCCAGTAGTGCCCGCAGGGACAGAAACATTCAGTACTTC.

This CDR3 reads CASRRGQGDYGYTF. The CDR3 coding sequence is TGTGCCAGCAGACGCGGACAGGGCGACTATGGCTACACCTTC. The V and J genes are TRBV6-6 and TRBJ1-2; 8 nucleotides align to TRBD1. The ends lost 6 bases at V and 3 bases at J; junction bases unmatched: 6. CDR1 and CDR2 (germline): MNHNY, SVGAGI (reference sequence). The CDR3 runs 14 residues.

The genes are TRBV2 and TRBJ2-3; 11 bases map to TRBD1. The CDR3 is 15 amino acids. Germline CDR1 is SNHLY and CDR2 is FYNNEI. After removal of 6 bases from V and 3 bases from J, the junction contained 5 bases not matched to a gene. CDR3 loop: CASSPDRGQTDTQYF. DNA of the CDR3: TGTGCCAGCAGCCCGGACAGGGGGCAGACAGATACGCAGTATTTT.

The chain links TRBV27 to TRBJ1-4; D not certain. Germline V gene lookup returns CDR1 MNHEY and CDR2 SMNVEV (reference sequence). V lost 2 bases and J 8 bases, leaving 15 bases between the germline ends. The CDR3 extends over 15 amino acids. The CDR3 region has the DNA TGTGCCAGCAGTTTAAAGAGGGAGGATAAGGAAAAACTGTTTTTT. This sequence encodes CASSLKREDKEKLFF.

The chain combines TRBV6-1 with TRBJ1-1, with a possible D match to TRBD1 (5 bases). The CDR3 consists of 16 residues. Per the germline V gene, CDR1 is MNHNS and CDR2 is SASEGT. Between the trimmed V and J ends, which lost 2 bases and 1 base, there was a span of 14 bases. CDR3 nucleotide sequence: TGTGCCAGCAGTGAACAGGGCAGCCTGCCGAACACTGAAGCTTTCTTT. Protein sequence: CASSEQGSLPNTEAFF.

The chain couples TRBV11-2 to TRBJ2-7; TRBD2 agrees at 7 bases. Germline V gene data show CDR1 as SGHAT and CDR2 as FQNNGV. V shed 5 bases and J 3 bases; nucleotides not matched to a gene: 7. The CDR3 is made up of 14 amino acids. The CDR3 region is CASSATSLGYEQYF. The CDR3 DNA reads TGTGCCAGCAGCGCGACTAGCTTGGGCTACGAGCAGTACTTC.

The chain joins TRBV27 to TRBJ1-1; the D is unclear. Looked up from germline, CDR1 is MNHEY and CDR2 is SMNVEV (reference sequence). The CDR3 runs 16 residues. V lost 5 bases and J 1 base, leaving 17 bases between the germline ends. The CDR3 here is CASSRRGFTANTEAFF. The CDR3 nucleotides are TGTGCCAGCAGTCGACGAGGGTTCACGGCGAACACTGAAGCTTTCTTT.

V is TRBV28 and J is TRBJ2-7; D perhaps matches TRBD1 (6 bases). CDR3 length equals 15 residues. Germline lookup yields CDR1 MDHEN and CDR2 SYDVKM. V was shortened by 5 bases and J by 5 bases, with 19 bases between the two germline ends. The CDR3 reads CASSANDRLGNEQYF. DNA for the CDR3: TGTGCCAGCAGTGCAAACGACAGGCTGGGTAACGAGCAGTACTTC.

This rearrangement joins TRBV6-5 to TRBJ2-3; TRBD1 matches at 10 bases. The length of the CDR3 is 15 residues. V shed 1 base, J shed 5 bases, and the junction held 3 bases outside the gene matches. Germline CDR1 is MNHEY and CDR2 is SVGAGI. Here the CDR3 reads CASSYWTGGRDTQYF. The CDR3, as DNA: TGTGCCAGCAGTTACTGGACAGGGGGTAGAGATACGCAGTATTTT.

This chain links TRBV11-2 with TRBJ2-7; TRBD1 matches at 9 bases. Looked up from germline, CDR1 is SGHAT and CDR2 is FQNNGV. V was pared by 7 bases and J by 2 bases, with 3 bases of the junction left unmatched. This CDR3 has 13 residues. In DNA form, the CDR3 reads TGTGCCAGCAAGGGACAGGGTCCCTACGAGCAGTACTTC. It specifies CASKGQGPYEQYF.

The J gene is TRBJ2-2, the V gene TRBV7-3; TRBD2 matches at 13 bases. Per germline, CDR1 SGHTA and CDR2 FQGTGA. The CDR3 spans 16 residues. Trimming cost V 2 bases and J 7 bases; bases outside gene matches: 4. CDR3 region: CASSLGTSGKSGELFF. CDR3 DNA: TGTGCCAGCAGCTTAGGGACTAGCGGGAAGAGCGGGGAGCTGTTTTTT.

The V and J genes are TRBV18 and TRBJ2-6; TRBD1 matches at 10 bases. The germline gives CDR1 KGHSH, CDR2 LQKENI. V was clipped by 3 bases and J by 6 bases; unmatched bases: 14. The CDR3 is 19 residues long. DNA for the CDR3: TGTGCCAGCTCACCGTTCTACTCCGACAGGGGGCTACAGGCCAACGTCCTGACTTTC. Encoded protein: CASSPFYSDRGLQANVLTF.

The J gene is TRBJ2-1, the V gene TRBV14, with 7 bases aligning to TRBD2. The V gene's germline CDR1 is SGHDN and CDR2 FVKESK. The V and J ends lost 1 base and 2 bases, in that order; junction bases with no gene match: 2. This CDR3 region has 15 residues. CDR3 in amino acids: CASSQVRGAYNEQFF. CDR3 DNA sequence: TGTGCCAGCAGCCAAGTTCGGGGGGCCTACAATGAGCAGTTCTTC.

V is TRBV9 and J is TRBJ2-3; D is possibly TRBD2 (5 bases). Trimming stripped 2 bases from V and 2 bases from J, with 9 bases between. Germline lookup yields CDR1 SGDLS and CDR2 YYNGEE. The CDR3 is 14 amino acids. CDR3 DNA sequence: TGTGCCAGCAGCGTGGACTGGCACACAGATACGCAGTATTTT. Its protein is CASSVDWHTDTQYF. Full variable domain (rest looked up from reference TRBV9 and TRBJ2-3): DSGVTQTPKHLITATGQRVTLRCSPRSGDLSVYWYQQSLDQGLQFLIQYYNGEERAKGNILERFSAQQFPDLHSELNLSSLELGDSALYFCASSVDWHTDTQYFGPGTRLTVL.

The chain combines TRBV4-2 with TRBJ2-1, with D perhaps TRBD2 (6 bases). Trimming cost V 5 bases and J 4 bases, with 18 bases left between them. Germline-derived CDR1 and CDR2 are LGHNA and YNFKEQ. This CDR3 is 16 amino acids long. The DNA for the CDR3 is TGTGCCAGCAGCGACAGTAGGCTAGCGTTATACAATGAGCAGTTCTTC. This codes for CASSDSRLALYNEQFF.

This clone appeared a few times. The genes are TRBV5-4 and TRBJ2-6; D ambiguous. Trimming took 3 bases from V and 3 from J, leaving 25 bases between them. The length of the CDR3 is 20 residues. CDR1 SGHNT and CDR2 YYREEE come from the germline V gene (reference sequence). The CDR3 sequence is CASSSELSRSPTGGANVLTF. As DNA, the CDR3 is TGTGCCAGCAGCTCCGAACTGTCCCGGAGTCCCACTGGTGGGGCCAACGTCCTGACTTTC.

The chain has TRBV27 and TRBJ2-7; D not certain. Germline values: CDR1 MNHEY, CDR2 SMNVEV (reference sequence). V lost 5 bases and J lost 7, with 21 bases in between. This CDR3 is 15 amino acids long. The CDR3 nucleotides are TGTGCCAGCAGTGAGAGGTTGAGTCGCATTAAAGAGCAGTACTTC. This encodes CASSERLSRIKEQYF.

The CDR3 DNA reads TGTGCCAGTAGTATCTCTAGCGACTACAATGAGCAGTTCTTC. Protein product: CASSISSDYNEQFF. The rearrangement links TRBV19 to TRBJ2-1; a possible D gene is TRBD2 (6 bases). There are 14 residues in the CDR3. Germline V CDR1 and CDR2: LNHDA, SQIVND (reference sequence). V dropped 3 bases and J dropped 3 bases, with 9 bases sitting between them.

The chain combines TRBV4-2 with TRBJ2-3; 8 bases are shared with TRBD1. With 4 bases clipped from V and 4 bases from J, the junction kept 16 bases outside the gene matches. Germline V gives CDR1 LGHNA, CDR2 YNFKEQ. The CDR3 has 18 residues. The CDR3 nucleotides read TGTGCCAGCAGCCCTTCCGGACAGGGTCCACCGACGGCAGATACGCAGTATTTT. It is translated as CASSPSGQGPPTADTQYF.

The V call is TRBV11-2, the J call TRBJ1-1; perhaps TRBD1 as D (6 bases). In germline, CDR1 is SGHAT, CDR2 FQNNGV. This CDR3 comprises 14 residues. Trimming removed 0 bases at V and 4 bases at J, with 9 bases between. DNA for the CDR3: TGTGCCAGCAGCTTAGAAGGGGGGGTCACTGAAGCTTTCTTT. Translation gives CASSLEGGVTEAFF.

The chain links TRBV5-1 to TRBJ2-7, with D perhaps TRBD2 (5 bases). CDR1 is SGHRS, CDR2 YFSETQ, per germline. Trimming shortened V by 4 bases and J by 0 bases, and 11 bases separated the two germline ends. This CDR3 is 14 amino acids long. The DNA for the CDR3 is TGCGCCAGCAGCCGGCGAGGGAGCTCCTACGAGCAGTACTTC. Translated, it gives CASSRRGSSYEQYF. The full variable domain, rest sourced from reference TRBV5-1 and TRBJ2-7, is KAGVTQTPRYLIKTRGQQVTLSCSPISGHRSVSWYQQTPGQGLQFLFEYFSETQRNKGNFPGRFSGRQFSNSRSEMNVSTLELGDSALYLCASSRRGSSYEQYFGPGTRLTVT.

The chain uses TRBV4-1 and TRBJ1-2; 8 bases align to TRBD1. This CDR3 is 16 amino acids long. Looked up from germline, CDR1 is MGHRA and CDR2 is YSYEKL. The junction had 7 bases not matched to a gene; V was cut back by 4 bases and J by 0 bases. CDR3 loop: CASSRPQGEANYGYTF. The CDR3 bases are TGCGCCAGCAGCCGTCCACAGGGGGAAGCTAACTATGGCTACACCTTC.